These 5 T cell receptor beta chains originate from one sample sequenced in a study of somatic mutations in cytotoxic T cells in rheumatoid arthritis. Using immunoSEQ multiplex PCR, the repertoire was profiled, and TCRdb retains in-frame clones only, with some absent. The table includes about 18,000 clones, about 81% detected once. The sample consisted of CD8+ T cells sorted from blood. These TCRs come from an adult with rheumatoid arthritis.

A word on this clone: The sample carries other DNA sequences with the same CDR3. This chain uses TRBV5-1 with TRBJ2-7; 13 positions agree with TRBD2. Germline lookup yields CDR1 SGHRS and CDR2 YFSETQ. The CDR3 is 15 amino acids. With V trimmed by 3 bases and J by 4 bases, 4 bases remained unmatched. CDR3 coding DNA: TGCGCCAGCAGCTGGGGACTAGCGGGGTCTTACGAGCAGTACTTC. Amino acid sequence: CASSWGLAGSYEQYF.

A remark on this clone: At the DNA level, this CDR3 is encoded by other sequences in the same sample as well. This chain connects TRBV6-5 to TRBJ2-7, with 8 bases lining up with TRBD1. This CDR3 is built from 13 residues. The V segment lost 5 bases and the J segment 4 bases; nucleotides outside the gene matches: 4. Germline CDR1 reads MNHEY; CDR2 reads SVGAGI. Here the CDR3 reads CASSHGQGYEQYF. The CDR3 bases are TGTGCCAGCAGTCACGGACAGGGATACGAGCAGTACTTC.

The V gene is TRBV7-9, the J gene TRBJ2-2, with 16 bases identical to TRBD2. This CDR3 is 19 amino acids long. Germline CDR1 reads SEHNR; CDR2 reads FQNEAQ (reference sequence). J was trimmed by 3 bases and V by 5 bases; bases with no gene match: 9. CDR3 in DNA: TGTGCCAGCAGCCCGCCGGGACTAGCGGGAGGGCCGCACACCGGGGAGCTGTTTTTT. This encodes CASSPPGLAGGPHTGELFF.

The V and J genes are TRBV13 and TRBJ2-5, with 7 bases identical to TRBD2. The length of the CDR3 is 15 residues. Per germline, CDR1 PRHDT and CDR2 FYEKMQ (reference sequence). V lost 1 base to trimming and J lost 2 bases; unmatched junction nucleotides: 4. CDR3 region: CASSLASGKQETQYF. DNA of the CDR3: TGTGCCAGCAGCTTAGCCAGCGGGAAGCAAGAGACCCAGTACTTC.

This clone was seen once. The V gene is TRBV6-6, the J gene TRBJ1-5; tentatively, D is TRBD1 (5 bases). CDR3 length: 13 amino acids. The V and J ends lost 6 bases and 10 bases respectively, with 16 bases between them. The germline CDR1 and CDR2 sequences are MNHNY and SVGAGI (reference sequence). The CDR3 region is CASSPGASLPQHF. The CDR3 DNA sequence: TGTGCCAGCAGCCCCGGGGCCTCTTTACCCCAGCATTTT.